The rows below give T cell receptor beta chains drawn from one sample of a study of blood T cell repertoires in COVID-19. Produced via immunoSEQ multiplex PCR; TCRdb's table is partial and in-frame only. The table has over 300,000 clones, 70% to 90% seen once. Sequenced input: PBMCs or T cells enriched from blood (not recorded which). These TCRs come from a woman aged 30 to 39 who had recovered from COVID-19. The CDR3 runs from the conserved cysteine through the conserved F or W. Fields, in order: J gene, clone size, V gene, D gene, CDR3 DNA, CDR3 protein. D genes are given only for firm matches. Clone size is given for some rows only: seen once, a few or many times, or a class if the clone is expanded.

J gene: TRBJ1-6; clone size: -; V gene: TRBV7-2; D gene: TRBD1; CDR3 DNA: TGTGCCAGCAGCTGGGACAGAAATTCACCCCTCCACTTT; CDR3 protein: CASSWDRNSPLHF
J gene: TRBJ2-1; clone size: -; V gene: TRBV27; D gene: TRBD2; CDR3 DNA: TGTGCCAGCAGTTTAGAGTCCCCCGGGGGGACGTACAATGAGCAGTTCTTC; CDR3 protein: CASSLESPGGTYNEQFF
J gene: TRBJ1-5; clone size: -; V gene: TRBV4-1; D gene: -; CDR3 DNA: TGCGCCAGCAGCCAAGATCAGGGCCCTAGCAATCAGCCCCAGCATTTT; CDR3 protein: CASSQDQGPSNQPQHF
J gene: TRBJ2-7; clone size: -; V gene: TRBV7-2; D gene: TRBD2; CDR3 DNA: TGTGCCAGCAGCTGGACTAGCGGACCCTCTCGCTCCTACGAGCAGTACTTC; CDR3 protein: CASSWTSGPSRSYEQYF
J gene: TRBJ2-7; clone size: -; V gene: TRBV6-2/TRBV6-3; D gene: -; CDR3 DNA: TGTGCCAGCAGTTACTCAACGGGTAGAGCCTACGAGCAGTACTTC; CDR3 protein: CASSYSTGRAYEQYF
J gene: TRBJ1-2; clone size: -; V gene: TRBV11-2; D gene: -; CDR3 DNA: TGTGCCAGCAGCTTAGAACAGACATATGGCTACACCTTC; CDR3 protein: CASSLEQTYGYTF
J gene: TRBJ2-7; clone size: -; V gene: TRBV9; D gene: TRBD1; CDR3 DNA: TGTGCCAGCAGCCCCTGGACAGGGGACTCCTACGAGCAGTACTTC; CDR3 protein: CASSPWTGDSYEQYF
J gene: TRBJ2-2; clone size: -; V gene: TRBV7-3; D gene: TRBD2; CDR3 DNA: TGTGCCAGCAGCCCTAGGGAGGGGCTCACCGGGGAGCTGTTTTTT; CDR3 protein: CASSPREGLTGELFF
J gene: TRBJ1-2; clone size: -; V gene: TRBV19; D gene: TRBD1; CDR3 DNA: TGTGCCAGTAGTGACACCGGGACAGGGCGCTATGGCTACACCTTC; CDR3 protein: CASSDTGTGRYGYTF
J gene: TRBJ1-1; clone size: -; V gene: TRBV5-4; D gene: -; CDR3 DNA: TGTGCCAGCAGCGTCAGGGAGGGCACTGAAGCTTTCTTT; CDR3 protein: CASSVREGTEAFF
J gene: TRBJ1-5; clone size: once; V gene: TRBV6-2/TRBV6-3; D gene: -; CDR3 DNA: TGTGCCAGCAGTTACGGGTTCAGGAACAATCAGCCCCAGCATTTT; CDR3 protein: CASSYGFRNNQPQHF
J gene: TRBJ1-5; clone size: -; V gene: TRBV30; D gene: TRBD1; CDR3 DNA: TGTGCCTGGAATGGACAGGGGGCGCAGCCCCAGCATTTT; CDR3 protein: CAWNGQGAQPQHF
J gene: TRBJ1-1; clone size: -; V gene: TRBV5-1; D gene: TRBD1; CDR3 DNA: TGCGCCAGCAGCTTGGGACAGGGGGCGATGAACACTGAAGCTTTCTTT; CDR3 protein: CASSLGQGAMNTEAFF
J gene: TRBJ1-4; clone size: -; V gene: TRBV7-9; D gene: -; CDR3 DNA: TGTGCCAGCAGCCCGTCTCTGGGACAATCTAATGAAAAACTGTTTTTT; CDR3 protein: CASSPSLGQSNEKLFF
J gene: TRBJ2-1; clone size: once; V gene: TRBV30; D gene: -; CDR3 DNA: TGTGCCTGGAGTGTACGAGGGGAGGATGAGCAGTTCTTC; CDR3 protein: CAWSVRGEDEQFF
J gene: TRBJ1-4; clone size: -; V gene: TRBV5-6; D gene: TRBD1; CDR3 DNA: TGTGCCAGCAGCCTGTTGGGACAGAGCGATGAAAAACTGTTTTTT; CDR3 protein: CASSLLGQSDEKLFF
J gene: TRBJ1-1; clone size: -; V gene: TRBV30; D gene: -; CDR3 DNA: TGTGCCTGGAAGCAAACTGAAGCTTTCTTT; CDR3 protein: CAWKQTEAFF
J gene: TRBJ2-3; clone size: -; V gene: TRBV6-4; D gene: -; CDR3 DNA: TGTGCCAGCAGTGAACAGGTGGCAGATACGCAGTATTTT; CDR3 protein: CASSEQVADTQYF
J gene: TRBJ2-7; clone size: -; V gene: TRBV5-1; D gene: -; CDR3 DNA: TGCGCCAGCAGCAACGGAGGGACAGCCGGATACGAGCAGTACTTC; CDR3 protein: CASSNGGTAGYEQYF
J gene: TRBJ1-6; clone size: -; V gene: TRBV19; D gene: -; CDR3 DNA: TGTGCCAGCCTCCGCGTAGGGGATAATTCACCCCTCCACTTT; CDR3 protein: CASLRVGDNSPLHF
J gene: TRBJ1-5; clone size: -; V gene: TRBV19; D gene: -; CDR3 DNA: TGTGCCAGTAGTATAGGGGGCAGGGGTTTTGGTCAGCCCCAGCATTTT; CDR3 protein: CASSIGGRGFGQPQHF
J gene: TRBJ1-3; clone size: -; V gene: TRBV9; D gene: TRBD1; CDR3 DNA: TGTGCCAGCAGCGTAACCACAGGGGAAGGTGGAAACACCATATATTTT; CDR3 protein: CASSVTTGEGGNTIYF
J gene: TRBJ1-6; clone size: -; V gene: TRBV7-2; D gene: TRBD1; CDR3 DNA: TGTGCCAGCAGCTTTGGGGGACAGGGTTATTCACCCCTCCACTTT; CDR3 protein: CASSFGGQGYSPLHF
J gene: TRBJ1-2; clone size: -; V gene: TRBV5-6; D gene: -; CDR3 DNA: TGTGCCAGCAGCCCGGGTACCGCGGGCTATGGCTACACCTTC; CDR3 protein: CASSPGTAGYGYTF
J gene: TRBJ2-3; clone size: -; V gene: TRBV11-2; D gene: TRBD1; CDR3 DNA: TGTGCCAGCAGCTTTTCCGGGACAGGGGGCCTCACAGATACGCAGTATTTT; CDR3 protein: CASSFSGTGGLTDTQYF
J gene: TRBJ1-1; clone size: -; V gene: TRBV7-2; D gene: -; CDR3 DNA: TGTGCCAGCAGCGACCTATTCAGAGGCACTGAAGCTTTCTTT; CDR3 protein: CASSDLFRGTEAFF
J gene: TRBJ2-2; clone size: -; V gene: TRBV11-3; D gene: TRBD2; CDR3 DNA: TGTGCCAGCAGCAAACGGACTAGCGGGAGGAACACCGGGGAGCTGTTTTTT; CDR3 protein: CASSKRTSGRNTGELFF
J gene: TRBJ1-2; clone size: once; V gene: TRBV18; D gene: -; CDR3 DNA: TGTGCCAGCTCACTCGGTTTGGGCTACACCTTC; CDR3 protein: CASSLGLGYTF
J gene: TRBJ1-2; clone size: few; V gene: TRBV27; D gene: -; CDR3 DNA: TGTGCCAGCAGTTTAGTTGCGAATACTAACTATGGCTACACCTTC; CDR3 protein: CASSLVANTNYGYTF
J gene: TRBJ1-2; clone size: -; V gene: TRBV3-1/TRBV3-2; D gene: -; CDR3 DNA: TGTGCCAGCAGCCCCTTTAAGAGCTATGGCTACACCTTC; CDR3 protein: CASSPFKSYGYTF
J gene: TRBJ1-2; clone size: -; V gene: TRBV4-1; D gene: -; CDR3 DNA: TGCGCCAGCAGCCAAGATCGCGACTCCTACTATGGCTACACCTTC; CDR3 protein: CASSQDRDSYYGYTF
J gene: TRBJ1-3; clone size: few; V gene: TRBV9; D gene: -; CDR3 DNA: TGTGCCAGCAGCGTAGCATCAATCGGAAACACCATATATTTT; CDR3 protein: CASSVASIGNTIYF
J gene: TRBJ1-1; clone size: -; V gene: TRBV28; D gene: -; CDR3 DNA: TGTGCCAGCAACCAGCGGGCAGGGATGAACACTGAAGCTTTCTTT; CDR3 protein: CASNQRAGMNTEAFF
J gene: TRBJ1-5; clone size: -; V gene: TRBV5-4; D gene: -; CDR3 DNA: TGTGCCAGCAGCTCCGGGGTTAAGGATCAGCCCCAGCATTTT; CDR3 protein: CASSSGVKDQPQHF
J gene: TRBJ2-3; clone size: once; V gene: TRBV7-9; D gene: -; CDR3 DNA: TGTGCCAGCAGCTTTCTTGCGCAGGGGGGAGATACGCAGTATTTT; CDR3 protein: CASSFLAQGGDTQYF
J gene: TRBJ2-5; clone size: -; V gene: TRBV7-2; D gene: TRBD2; CDR3 DNA: TGTGCCAGCAGCTTAGTGGCAGCGGGGGGTGGGGAGACCCAGTACTTC; CDR3 protein: CASSLVAAGGGETQYF
J gene: TRBJ1-2; clone size: -; V gene: TRBV3-1/TRBV3-2; D gene: TRBD1; CDR3 DNA: TGTGCCAGCAGCCAAGGGGACAGGGGGTATGGCTACACCTTC; CDR3 protein: CASSQGDRGYGYTF
J gene: TRBJ1-2; clone size: -; V gene: TRBV9; D gene: -; CDR3 DNA: TGTGCCAGCAGCGACGGCGGGGATAACTATGGCTACACCTTC; CDR3 protein: CASSDGGDNYGYTF
J gene: TRBJ2-1; clone size: few; V gene: TRBV6-2/TRBV6-3; D gene: -; CDR3 DNA: TGTGCCAGCAGTTACTCATCTTCCGAGACACCCTACAATGAGCAGTTCTTC; CDR3 protein: CASSYSSSETPYNEQFF
J gene: TRBJ2-7; clone size: -; V gene: TRBV27; D gene: TRBD1; CDR3 DNA: TGTGCCAGCAGTCCCGGGGCAGGGGGCGGGTACGAGCAGTACTTC; CDR3 protein: CASSPGAGGGYEQYF
J gene: TRBJ2-7; clone size: -; V gene: TRBV7-9; D gene: -; CDR3 DNA: TGTGCCAGCAGCCCCGTGGGAGGCTCCTACGAGCAGTACTTC; CDR3 protein: CASSPVGGSYEQYF
J gene: TRBJ1-1; clone size: -; V gene: TRBV20-1; D gene: -; CDR3 DNA: TGCAGTGCTAGTAGTCAGGTCTGGAGGACTGAAGCTTTCTTT; CDR3 protein: CSASSQVWRTEAFF